This T cell receptor (beta chain) was captured by sequencing in a study of OX40 agonist ivuxolimab in advanced cancers. Overall study findings and caveats: Researchers report that CD8+ T cells had, on average, more expanded clones than CD4+. Still undetermined is the antigen specificity of the expanded peripheral T cells. Clonal expansion by week 6 occurred in CD4+ and CD8+ blood T cells (at 0.1 to 3.0 mg/kg).

CDR3 size: 16 residues. Looked up from germline, CDR1 is SGHTA and CDR2 is FQGNSA. Trimming stripped 5 bases from V and 8 bases from J, with 19 bases between. Remarks on this clone: Its specificity is not known.

No patient had autoimmune disease or received systemic immunosuppression. Profiled with immunoSEQ multiplex PCR; TCRdb holds only in-frame clones, not every one. The data show 55,000 to 75,000 clones, about 89% seen once. The rearrangement uses TRBV7-2 and TRBJ1-6, with D perhaps matching TRBD1 (6 bases). The sample here was CD4+ or CD8+ T cells sorted from blood, taken in a trial of the OX40 agonist ivuxolimab. The origin of this receptor is an adult with an advanced solid tumor such as melanoma, head and neck, liver or kidney cancer. This CDR3 is CASSQQGGGVDSPLHF. DNA for the CDR3: TGTGCCAGCAGCCAACAGGGAGGAGGGGTTGATTCACCCCTCCACTTT.